Given below is one T cell receptor (beta chain) in context. All enrollees were roughly 18 to 100 years old and from 20 to 25 US areas. Symptom resolution, clearance, or two negative PCRs marked the recovered donors of Cohort 3. Trimming removed 4 bases at V and 3 bases at J, with 7 bases between. CDR1 SNHLY and CDR2 FYNNEI come from the germline V gene. The CDR3 contains 12 residues. The data stem from a study of blood T cell repertoires in COVID-19. Study as a whole: The United States, Italy and Spain supplied acute and convalescent COVID-19 samples. T cells, B-cell-depleted T cells, or PBMCs provided the cDNA or gDNA that served as material.

Produced via immunoSEQ multiplex PCR; TCRdb's table is partial and in-frame only. The sample contains 150,000 to 200,000 clones, about 80% of which appear only once. The receptor was derived from a man between 45 and 60 years old who had recovered from COVID-19. Sequences were obtained from PBMCs or T cells enriched from blood (not recorded which). The chain employs TRBV2 and TRBJ2-7, with D perhaps matching TRBD1 (5 bases). The CDR3 loop is CASSGQGYEQYF. The CDR3 DNA sequence: TGTGCCAGCAGTGGTCAGGGCTACGAGCAGTACTTC.